Ten or more counts support the clone carrying this T cell receptor beta chain. The antigen is not known. The making of cDNA relied on 5'RACE with 10-nucleotide random UMIs. TCRdb ran MiXCR on the 5' RACE reads and lists one entry per CDR3 protein. The profile shows 55,000 to 65,000 distinct CDR3 sequences, 3.7% of them singletons. Germline values: CDR1 SGHRS, CDR2 YFSETQ. The CDR3 covers 14 residues. Trimming left V 3 bases short and J 1 base short, with 9 bases between. The sample belongs to a study of neurological immune-mediated disorders. General study results and limits: CDR3 amino acid sequences of expanded clones were not shared across subjects, a result suggesting private repertoires in all groups. The highest TCR clonal expansion occurred in HTLV-1-associated myelopathy; multiple sclerosis fell below healthy controls. According to phylogenetic grouping, one related-CDR3 cluster, a possible signature, contained the repertoires of 18 of 34 multiple sclerosis patients.

The origin of this receptor is a woman aged 45-60 years with multiple sclerosis. This rearrangement joins TRBV5-1 to TRBJ2-3; no definite D call. Sequencing was carried out using PBMCs. The CDR3 DNA is TGCGCCAGCAGCTCCCTTACCGGCACAGATACGCAGTATTTT. This encodes CASSSLTGTDTQYF.